Shown below are 12 T cell receptor beta chains from a single sample sequenced in a study of OX40 agonist ivuxolimab in advanced cancers. Assay: immunoSEQ multiplex PCR; the TCRdb copy retains only in-frame clones and omits some. The sample includes around 77,000 clones, roughly nine tenths seen only once; the top ten take 0.94%. This specimen was CD4+ or CD8+ T cells sorted from blood, taken in a trial of the OX40 agonist ivuxolimab. Receptors were obtained from an adult with an advanced solid tumor such as melanoma, head and neck, liver or kidney cancer.

V is TRBV7-3 and J is TRBJ2-5; 7 bases align to TRBD1. The V gene end was trimmed by 6 bases and the J gene end by 2 bases; junction bases not matched to a gene: 6. The CDR3 sequence is 14 residues long. Germline V lookup: CDR1 SGHTA, CDR2 FQGTGA. Here the CDR3 reads CASSPGQSQETQYF. CDR3 DNA sequence: TGTGCCAGCAGTCCGGGACAGTCACAAGAGACCCAGTACTTC. The full variable domain, its missing parts supplied by reference TRBV7-3 and TRBJ2-5, is GAGVSQTPSNKVTEKGKYVELRCDPISGHTALYWYRQSLGQGPEFLIYFQGTGAADDSGLPNDRFFAVRPEGSVSTLKIQRTERGDSAVYLCASSPGQSQETQYFGPGTRLLVL.

This clone was observed a single time. This chain links TRBV11-2 with TRBJ1-2; tentatively, D is TRBD1 (6 bases). With 4 bases removed from V and 6 bases from J, the gap between germline ends came to 15 bases. CDR3 length: 14 amino acids. CDR1 SGHAT and CDR2 FQNNGV come from the germline V gene. CDR3 bases: TGTGCCAGCAGCTCTCTGAGGGGGAGGAATGGCTACACCTTC. Its protein product is CASSSLRGRNGYTF.

The chain links TRBV19 to TRBJ1-2, with D uncertain. The V gene lost 7 bases and the J gene lost 3 bases, with 15 bases spanning the gap. CDR3 length: 14 amino acids. Germline V lookup: CDR1 LNHDA, CDR2 SQIVND (reference sequence). DNA for the CDR3: TGTGCCAGTACCCAAGAGGGCAGCTACTATGGCTACACCTTC. It specifies CASTQEGSYYGYTF.

This clone was recorded a few times. This chain connects TRBV27 to TRBJ1-4; D may be TRBD1 (6 bases). V was trimmed by 6 bases and J by 9 bases, leaving 17 bases between them. The germline V gene has CDR1 MNHEY and CDR2 SMNVEV (reference sequence). The CDR3 spans 14 residues. CDR3 DNA sequence: TGTGCCAGCAGCCCGGGACAAGCGGGTCAAAAACTGTTTTTT. Amino acids: CASSPGQAGQKLFF.

In this sample, this clone turned up once. The CDR3 is CASSEAGRYSGANVLTF. CDR3 nucleotide sequence: TGTGCCAGCAGTGAAGCTGGCAGGTACTCTGGGGCCAACGTCCTGACTTTC. The J gene is TRBJ2-6, the V gene TRBV6-1, with D hard to call. Germline V CDR1 and CDR2: MNHNS, SASEGT. The CDR3 is 17 residues long. V lost 0 bases to trimming and J lost 0 bases, with 9 bases between them.

A single count supports this clone. CDR3 amino acids: CASSLARGRDQPQHF. CDR3 coding DNA: TGTGCCAGCAGCTTAGCCCGGGGGCGCGATCAGCCCCAGCATTTT. This rearrangement joins TRBV7-8 to TRBJ1-5; TRBD1 might be the D (6 bases). This CDR3 is 15 amino acids long. Germline V gene lookup returns CDR1 SGHVS and CDR2 FQNEAQ. V lost 0 bases and J lost 5, with 11 bases in between.

The chain links TRBV10-2 to TRBJ2-1; tentatively, D is TRBD2 (6 bases). Trimming left V 4 bases short and J 10 bases short, with 8 bases between. CDR1 and CDR2 from the germline V gene are WSHSY and SAAADI. The CDR3 contains 11 residues. CDR3 amino acids: CASSGGVEQFF. The CDR3 DNA follows: TGCGCCAGCAGTGGGGGGGTAGAGCAGTTCTTC.

The chain carries TRBV19 and TRBJ1-2, with D tentatively TRBD1 (5 bases). V was cut by 3 bases and J by 4 bases, with 15 bases left in between. The CDR3 runs to 15 residues. The germline CDR1 and CDR2 sequences are LNHDA and SQIVND (reference sequence). Here the CDR3 reads CASSIPDRGLYGYTF. CDR3 nucleotides: TGTGCCAGTAGTATCCCCGACAGAGGACTCTATGGCTACACCTTC.

The chain carries TRBV7-2 and TRBJ1-2; D unresolved. The V gene lost 1 base and the J gene lost 3 bases, with 9 bases spanning the gap. Looked up from germline, CDR1 is SGHTA and CDR2 is FQGNSA. The CDR3 consists of 14 residues. The CDR3 nucleotides read TGTGCCAGCAGCTTAGGCAGGACGGACTATGGCTACACCTTC. Its protein is CASSLGRTDYGYTF.

The chain has TRBV28 and TRBJ1-5; TRBD1 might be the D (6 bases). V dropped 3 bases and J dropped 7 bases, with 16 bases sitting between them. This CDR3 is built from 15 residues. CDR1 is MDHEN and CDR2 is SYDVKM in the germline V gene. The CDR3 sequence is CASSFGGGRRQPQHF. The CDR3 DNA reads as TGTGCCAGCAGTTTCGGAGGGGGGAGGAGGCAGCCCCAGCATTTT.

V and J are TRBV9 and TRBJ2-7; no definite D call. Germline V gene lookup returns CDR1 SGDLS and CDR2 YYNGEE. The CDR3 has 15 amino acids. Trimming left V 4 bases short and J 2 bases short, with 16 bases between. The CDR3 loop is CASSPTRSPTYEQYF. The CDR3 DNA reads TGTGCCAGCAGCCCAACGCGGTCACCGACCTACGAGCAGTACTTC.

The rearrangement joins TRBV7-9 to TRBJ2-3; TRBD2 is a possible D gene (5 bases). Trimming pared 1 base from V and 2 bases from J, leaving 13 bases between. CDR1 is SEHNR and CDR2 is FQNEAQ in the germline V gene (reference sequence). This CDR3 is 16 amino acids long. CDR3 amino acids: CASSLDVSRDTDTQYF. The CDR3 nucleotides read TGTGCCAGCAGCTTAGATGTTAGTCGGGACACAGATACGCAGTATTTT.